This T cell receptor (beta chain) stems from a study of blood T cell repertoires in COVID-19. Study-level background: PBMCs, B-cell-depleted T cells, or T cells were the source of the cDNA or gDNA that made up the material.

Germline V CDR1 and CDR2: SEHNR, FQNEAQ (reference sequence). CDR3 length equals 16 residues. The germline V and J ends were trimmed by 7 bases and 4 bases, with 20 bases remaining between them. Only in-frame clones appear in the TCRdb table, and some are missing; sequencing was by immunoSEQ multiplex PCR. Of 90,000 to 150,000 clones listed, roughly 87% were seen once; the top ten hold roughly 10%. The origin of this receptor is an older man with acute or convalescent COVID-19. Sequencing used peripheral blood. The J gene is TRBJ1-3, the V gene TRBV7-9; D is uncertain. CDR3 DNA sequence: TGTGCCAGCACCAGACCTCAGGACTTAATAGGAAACACCATATATTTT. This sequence encodes CASTRPQDLIGNTIYF.